A single T cell receptor (beta chain) is shown here with its context. TCRdb keeps only in-frame clones here, not all; method: immunoSEQ multiplex PCR. Of 85,000 to 90,000 clones in the sample, about nine tenths were seen once. This record comes from a study of PD-1 blockade in classical Hodgkin lymphoma. CDR1 is MNHNY and CDR2 is SVGAGI in the germline V gene (reference sequence). The CDR3 sequence is 13 residues long. Trimming shortened V by 4 bases and J by 2 bases, and 9 bases separated the two germline ends. As for time point: cycle 4 day 1 (C4D1), after 5 to 7 weeks of nivolumab. Each and every patient relapsed after autologous stem cell transplantation, and patients got differing brentuximab vedotin exposure.

The chain carries TRBV6-6 and TRBJ2-7; D call uncertain. Sequences were derived from peripheral blood mononuclear cells (PBMCs), sampled before the fourth cycle of nivolumab. This receptor was obtained from a human donor with classical Hodgkin lymphoma. This CDR3 reads CASSLSHAYEQYF. For the CDR3, the DNA is TGTGCCAGCAGTTTATCCCACGCCTACGAGCAGTACTTC.